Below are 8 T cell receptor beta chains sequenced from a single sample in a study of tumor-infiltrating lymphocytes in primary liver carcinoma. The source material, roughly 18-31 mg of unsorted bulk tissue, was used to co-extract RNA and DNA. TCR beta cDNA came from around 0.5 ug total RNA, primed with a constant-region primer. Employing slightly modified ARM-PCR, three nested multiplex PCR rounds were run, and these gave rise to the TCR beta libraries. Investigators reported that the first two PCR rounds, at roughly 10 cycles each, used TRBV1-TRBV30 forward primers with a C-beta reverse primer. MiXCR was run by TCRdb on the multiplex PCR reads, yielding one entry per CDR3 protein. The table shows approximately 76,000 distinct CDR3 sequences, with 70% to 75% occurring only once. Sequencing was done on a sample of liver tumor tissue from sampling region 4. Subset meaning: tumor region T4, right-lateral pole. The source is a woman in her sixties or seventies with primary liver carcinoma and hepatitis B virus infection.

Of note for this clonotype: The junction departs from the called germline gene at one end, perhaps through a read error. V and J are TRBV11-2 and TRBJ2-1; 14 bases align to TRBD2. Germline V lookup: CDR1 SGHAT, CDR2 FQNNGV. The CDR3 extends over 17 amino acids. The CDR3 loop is CASSRRLAGGPGNKQYF. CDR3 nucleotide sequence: TGTGCCAGCAGCAGGAGACTAGCGGGAGGGCCGGGGAATAAGCAGTATTTC.

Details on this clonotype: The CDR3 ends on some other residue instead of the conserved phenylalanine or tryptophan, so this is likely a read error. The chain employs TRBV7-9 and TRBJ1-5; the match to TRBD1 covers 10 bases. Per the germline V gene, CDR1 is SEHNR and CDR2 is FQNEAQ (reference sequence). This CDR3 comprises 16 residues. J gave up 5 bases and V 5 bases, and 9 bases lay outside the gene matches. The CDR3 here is CASSERDRGSDQPQHL. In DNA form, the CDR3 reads TGTGCCAGCAGCGAACGGGACAGGGGTTCGGATCAGCCCCAGCATTTG.

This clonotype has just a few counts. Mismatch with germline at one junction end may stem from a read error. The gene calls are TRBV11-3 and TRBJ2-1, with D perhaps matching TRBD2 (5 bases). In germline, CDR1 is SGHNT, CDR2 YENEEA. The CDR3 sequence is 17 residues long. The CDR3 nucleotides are TGTGCCAGTAGCTTGGGGTTCGGCGGGCTTTCCTACAATGAGCACTTCTTC. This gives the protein CASSLGFGGLSYNEHFF.

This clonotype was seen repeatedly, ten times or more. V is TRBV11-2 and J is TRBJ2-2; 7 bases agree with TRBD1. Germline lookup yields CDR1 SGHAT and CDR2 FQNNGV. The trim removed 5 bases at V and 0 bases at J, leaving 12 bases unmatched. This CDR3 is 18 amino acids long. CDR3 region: CASSRGGSYIANTGELFF. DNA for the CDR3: TGTGCCAGCAGCCGAGGGGGCTCTTATATCGCGAACACCGGGGAGCTGTTTTTT.

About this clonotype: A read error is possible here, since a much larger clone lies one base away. CDR3 loop: CASSRQGTVLTEAYF. Here the CDR3 DNA reads TGTGCCAGCAGTCGACAGGGAACGGTGCTCACTGAAGCTTACTTT. The chain carries TRBV28 and TRBJ1-1; 7 bases are shared with TRBD1. Per the germline V gene, CDR1 is MDHEN and CDR2 is SYDVKM. This CDR3 comprises 15 residues.

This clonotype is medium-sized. CDR3 nucleotides: TGCAGCGTTGAAGTTCGTGGGAGGACTAAAAACATTCAGTACTTC. Translated, it gives CSVEVRGRTKNIQYF. The chain couples TRBV29-1 to TRBJ2-4, with a tentative D call TRBD2 (6 bases). V was cut by 1 base and J by 4 bases, with 14 bases left in between. The CDR3 sequence is 15 residues long. Germline lookup yields CDR1 SQVTM and CDR2 ANQGSEA.

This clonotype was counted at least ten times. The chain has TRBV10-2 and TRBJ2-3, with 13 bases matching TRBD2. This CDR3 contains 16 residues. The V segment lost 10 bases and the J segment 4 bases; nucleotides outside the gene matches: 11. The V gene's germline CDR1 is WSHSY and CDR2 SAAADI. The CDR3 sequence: CATERTSGRRADTQYF. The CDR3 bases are TGCGCCACCGAGAGGACTAGCGGGAGAAGGGCAGATACGCAGTATTTT.

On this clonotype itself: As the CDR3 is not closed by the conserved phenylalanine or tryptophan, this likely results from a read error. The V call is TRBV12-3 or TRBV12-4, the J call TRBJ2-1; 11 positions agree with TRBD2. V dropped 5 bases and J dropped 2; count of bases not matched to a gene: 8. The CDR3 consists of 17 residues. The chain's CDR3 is CASSPTGSGRAYNEQFS. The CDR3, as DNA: TGTGCCAGCAGTCCCACCGGTAGCGGGAGGGCCTACAATGAGCAGTTCTCC.